Given below is one T cell receptor (beta chain) in context. Its antigen is unknown. Qualities for individual bases were not recorded, and no much larger clone is one base off. Sequenced using an Illumina HiSeq 1500. Starting from the raw public reads, TCRdb applied fastp trimming at Q25, assembled clones with MiXCR and retained in-frame beta chains. Rows matching on CDR3 protein sequence are summarized as one entry with the most common DNA and genes. The sample includes 480,000 or so distinct CDR3 sequences, with 11% observed a single time. The ten largest clones add up to roughly a tenth of the sample. This specimen belongs to a study of T cell repertoires in cytomegalovirus infection (dated by TCRdb to about 2019). Some background on the complete study: Donor HLA type was relevant to the analysis, as public TCR beta signatures indicated carriage of CMV infection together with the matching HLA type.

V is cut by 5 bases and J by 0 bases, and the space between the germline ends is 13 bases. Reading the germline V gene gives CDR1 KGHDR and CDR2 SFDVKD. The CDR3 covers 16 residues, taking in both the cysteine and the phenylalanine. The sequence is cut down to CDR3 DNA, 48 bases in frame from base 1. What the research found in general, with its limitations: In both this cohort and an independent cohort of 352 donors, the cumulative frequency of public TCR beta family members distinguished carriers of CMV infection plus the relevant HLA type. The ex vivo response was dominated by HLA-C-restricted CMV-specific TCR beta clonotypes, which also provided the single most frequent clonotype in two of eight donors.

The rearranged chain carries TRBV24-1 and TRBJ2-1, with TRBD2 as a weak D call on 6 bases. The sample consisted of PBMCs. This receptor was identified in a human donor in good health (CMV status not recorded). Some clones in this sample may be carry-over from other donors' samples. The DNA reads TGTGCCACCAGTGCGGCTAACGGGGGCTCCTACAATGAGCAGTTCTTC. This yields the protein CATSAANGGSYNEQFF.